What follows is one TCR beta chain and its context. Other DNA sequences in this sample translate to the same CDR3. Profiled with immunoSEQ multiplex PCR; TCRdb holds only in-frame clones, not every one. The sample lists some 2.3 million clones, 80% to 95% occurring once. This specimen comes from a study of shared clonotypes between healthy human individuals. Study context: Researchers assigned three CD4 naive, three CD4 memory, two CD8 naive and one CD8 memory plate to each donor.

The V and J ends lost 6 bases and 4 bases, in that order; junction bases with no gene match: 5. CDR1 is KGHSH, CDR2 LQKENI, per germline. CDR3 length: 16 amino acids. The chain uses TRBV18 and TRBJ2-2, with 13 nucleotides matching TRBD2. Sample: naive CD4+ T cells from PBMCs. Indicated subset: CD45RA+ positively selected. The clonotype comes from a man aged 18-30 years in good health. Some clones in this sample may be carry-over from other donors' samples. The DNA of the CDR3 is TGTGCCAGCTCTCCCGGACTAGCGGGAGCCACCGGGGAGCTGTTTTTT. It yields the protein CASSPGLAGATGELFF. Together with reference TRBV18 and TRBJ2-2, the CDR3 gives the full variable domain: NAGVMQNPRHLVRRRGQEARLRCSPMKGHSHVYWYRQLPEEGLKFMVYLQKENIIDESGMPKERFSAEFPKEGPSILRIQQVVRGDSAAYFCASSPGLAGATGELFFGEGSRLTVL.